A single TCR beta chain is shown here with its context. This clone turned up a few times. It has no known antigen specificity. Base qualities are not recorded, but no much larger clone differs from it by a single base. The cohort consisted of some 730 healthy bone marrow donors. At the time of sampling, all cohort members were nominally healthy, though unrecorded immune exposures were likely present. The donor was CMV seronegative and belonged to the group of 320 or so seronegative cohort members. Each donor provided a peripheral blood sample, and peripheral blood mononuclear cells were used for TCR beta sequencing. Genomic DNA was extracted from the blood cell samples with the Qiagen DNeasy Blood Extraction Kit. Between the V and J ends, shortened by 4 bases and 5 bases respectively, the junction contains 20 bases. CDR1 and CDR2 (MNHEY, SMNVEV) derive from the germline V gene (reference sequence). The CDR3 numbers 16 residues from cysteine through phenylalanine. The CDR3 DNA has 48 bases and is translated from base 1.

The receptor library was made with the immunoSEQ multiplex PCR assay. For the multiplex PCR, a mixture combining 60 forward primers for TCR Vbeta segments and 13 reverse primers for TCR Jbeta segments was used. A multiplex PCR assay on genomic DNA amplified the CDR3 region of rearranged TCR beta genes. Amplified TCR beta libraries were sequenced as 87-base-pair reads on the Illumina HiSeq System. Under the source paper's analysis protocol: A later analysis counted about 80 million unique TCR beta chains across the 700 or so repertoires, and around 12 million of these chains were shared by at least two donors. Raw reads were error-corrected and collapsed into unique sequences by a nearest-neighbor algorithm in which closely related sequences were merged to remove PCR and sequencing errors. Alignment of CDR3 sequences to IMGT reference sequences was used to assign V, D and J gene segments. Each retained sequence needed at least a six-nucleotide match to both a V gene segment and a J gene segment. Rearrangements were classified as productive when the CDR3 lacked stop codons and remained in frame with V and J, and all other rearrangements were classified as non-productive. Following IMGT convention, CDR3 was defined as the stretch from the second conserved V-encoded cysteine up to the conserved J-encoded phenylalanine. In an earlier analysis of around 570 of the donors, sequences lacking an unambiguous match to a single V gene segment were excluded. An earlier analysis of roughly 590 of the donors called V segments functional above 56.7% productive rearrangements and segregating when the between-donor standard deviation exceeded 5%. A statistical classification framework was developed to diagnose cytomegalovirus status using the catalog of TCR beta chain sequences. V and J gene assignment, in a later analysis, came from comparing TCR nucleotide sequences with IMGT/GENE-DB human TR gene sequences. In a later analysis, CDR3 sequences and most-parsimonious VDJ recombination scenarios were assigned using the TCRdist pipeline. In a later analysis, every TCR beta chain was defined by the combination of its CDR3 amino acid sequence and its V-gene family, and reads without a unique V-gene family were dropped. To address suspected cross-contamination and a sequencing artifact, a later analysis removed 550 to 750 highly shared, low-generation-probability nucleotide sequences. In a later analysis, a clonal expansion index was calculated for each public chain from normalized within-repertoire ranks of inferred template counts. Generation probabilities in a later analysis came from a VDJ recombination model fitted to out-of-frame rearrangements, and those results were checked against IGoR. A later analysis scored TCR-TCR, TCR-HLA and TCR-CMV co-occurrence with hypergeometric tests, applying a repertoire-size bias correction to TCR pairs. To estimate false discovery rates, a later analysis permuted the HLA or CMV assignments 20 times. In a later analysis, co-occurring TCRs were grouped with DBSCAN, and TCRdist sequence similarity was added when clustering was performed within HLA-allele-positive subsets. Repertoires with fewer than 30,000 or more than 120,000 public chains were left out of co-occurrence clustering, as were four to six repertoires with anomalous nucleotide sharing. The immuneACCESS repertoire file appears here via TCRdb, limited to in-frame rearrangements. These files lack a portion of the clones; in checked studies, under half of the deficit traces to unresolved V genes, and the cause of the others is not known. V, J and clone size derive from that table, while D and trimming were established from the DNA sequence. This sample comprises roughly 150,000 clones, 65% to 80% of them detected only once. The ten largest clones add up to 3% to 4% of the sample.

This sample was taken from a study of cytomegalovirus exposure and HLA in healthy donors (dated 2017 in TCRdb). Describing the broader study: An earlier analysis of several hundred of the donors reported over 250 Gb of sequence data and 95 million to 130 million unique TCR beta sequences obtained from about 179 million T cells. An earlier analysis of around 580 of the donors used high-throughput TCR beta sequencing to judge whether each TCR beta V gene segment behaved as functional or pseudogenic. Among some 400 genotyped donors of the cohort, an average of approximately 240,000 unique TCR beta nucleotide sequences was sequenced per donor, of which 15% to 20% were non-productive. Approximately 310 gigabases of sequencing data and around 80 million unique TCR sequences made up an early release that covered about 640 HLA-typed donors. HLA typing included class I and class II loci at four-digit resolution. Besides the first cohort of around 670 subjects, a separate validation cohort made up of 120 different subjects was used. Of the approximately 400 genotyped donors, 81% were placed in the genetic ancestry cluster associated with self-reported Caucasian donors. Rather than drawing on any new phenotypic data, the later analysis identified candidate immune exposures from TCR beta sequences and the way those sequences occurred across donors. Using immunosequencing, the study profiled T cell repertoires from about 620 subjects and related those repertoires to cytomegalovirus serostatus. To study patterns of TCR occurrence, a later analysis re-analyzed previously published TCR beta repertoires from several hundred donors and added high-resolution HLA genotyping. Every discovery cohort repertoire had been produced on one sequencing platform. A later genetic analysis took genome-wide SNP genotypes for about 60% of the roughly 670 donors and used that subset as a discovery cohort. Because of strong linkage in the cohort, roughly five DR-DQ haplotypes were treated as single units for association and clustering. The study aimed to test whether signatures of past pathogen exposure could be identified by cataloging public T cell receptors. Donor age, sex, ethnicity and CMV serostatus were collected together with the repertoire data. High-throughput TCR immunosequencing, statistical association of individual TCRs with disease status, and machine learning were combined to predict cytomegalovirus infection status. Typing coverage varied by locus: about 620-640 donors for A, B, C, DRB1 and DQB1; roughly 560 for DQA1; more than 600 for DPA1; roughly 450 for DPB1.

What the work shows at the level of the full study, not this receptor alone: Across donors, most TCR sequences were observed very rarely, whereas some public TCRs were present in many individuals. Some IMGT-functional V segments, including TRBV6-2 and TRBV6-3, could not be distinguished by the 87-base-pair reads and were therefore excluded. When HLA alleles, especially DR and DQ, strongly co-occurred, attributing TCR associations to individual alleles was difficult. In a later analysis, some 18,000 TCR beta sequences were associated with specific HLA alleles at a false discovery rate of 0.05. An earlier analysis of 450 to 750 of the donors showed that most TCR beta V segments appeared in productive rearrangements either about 87% or about 30% of the time, which broadly matched IMGT annotations. Sequencing depth was assumed to be roughly uniform across donors in the presence/absence analyses, though that assumption may not hold. According to a later analysis, TCR association rates differed among HLA loci, with DRB1 alleles showing the most associated TCRs and HLA-C alleles showing the fewest. The only immune exposure information available for the cohort was CMV serostatus. The classifier was reported to diagnose cytomegalovirus status with high specificity and sensitivity in both the original cohort and the validation cohort. A later analysis found that HLA-associated TCR beta chains were more clonally expanded and had lower generation probabilities than equally common non-associated chains. A later genetic analysis reported fewer N-insertions in productive TCRs among donors in an Asian-associated ancestry cluster than the approximately 670-donor mean. A few of the identified cytomegalovirus-associated TCR beta chains were confirmed in vitro to be specific for cytomegalovirus antigens. The study gave a list of 150 to 200 TCR beta chains associated with cytomegalovirus. In a later analysis, most CMV-associated TCR beta chains were found to appear HLA-restricted, with HLA associations seemingly driven largely by CMV exposure. A further reported finding was that TCR beta sequences accurately predicted the HLA-A and HLA-B alleles for most subjects in the first cohort. Linkage disequilibrium might explain the correlated functional status among segregating V segments, but an unknown experimental factor could not be excluded. In a later analysis, several top co-occurrence clusters were reported to appear linked to parvovirus B19, influenza, CMV and Epstein-Barr virus. Roughly 15 rarely observed V segments, including chromosome 9 orphons, were excluded from the earlier analysis of approximately 500 of the donors because counts were too low. V-gene and J-gene trimming of TCR beta chains was associated with a missense DCLRE1C variant in a later genetic analysis, and the association was replicated in an independent cohort. HLA typing was unavailable for some donors at each locus, so association tests used only the typed subset. In this cohort, only TCR beta chains were sequenced, and detectable features were limited by the absence of alpha or paired-chain data. It was suggested by the authors that the approach could potentially be generalized to other disease states and immunological phenotypes. A cluster of highly shared sequence variants was judged likely to be a technical artifact of the sequencing pipeline.

Sequencing was carried out using PBMCs. The source is a male donor in good health and CMV-seronegative. The rearranged chain carries TRBV27 and TRBJ2-5, with a tentative D gene TRBD1 over 7 matching bases. The DNA reads as follows: TGTGCCAGCAGTTCTCTCAGGGGGGTGGGGATGGAGACCCAGTACTTC. It translates to CASSSLRGVGMETQYF.